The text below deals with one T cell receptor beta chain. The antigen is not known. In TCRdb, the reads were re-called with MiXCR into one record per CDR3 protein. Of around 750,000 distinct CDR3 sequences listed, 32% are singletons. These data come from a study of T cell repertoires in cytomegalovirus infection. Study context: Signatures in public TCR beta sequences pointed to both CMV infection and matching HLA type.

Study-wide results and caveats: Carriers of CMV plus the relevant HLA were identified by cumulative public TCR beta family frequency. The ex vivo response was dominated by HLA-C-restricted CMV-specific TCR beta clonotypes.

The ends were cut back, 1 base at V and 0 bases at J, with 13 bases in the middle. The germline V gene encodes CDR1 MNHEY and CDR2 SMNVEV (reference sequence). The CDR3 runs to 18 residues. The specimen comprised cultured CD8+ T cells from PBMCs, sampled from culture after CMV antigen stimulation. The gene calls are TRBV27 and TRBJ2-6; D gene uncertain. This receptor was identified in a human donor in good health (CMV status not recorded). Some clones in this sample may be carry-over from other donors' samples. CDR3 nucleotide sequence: TGTGCCAGCAGTTTATGGGCAGGCAATCCCTCTGGGGCCAACGTCCTGACTTTC. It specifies CASSLWAGNPSGANVLTF. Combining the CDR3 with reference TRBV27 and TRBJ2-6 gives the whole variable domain EAQVTQNPRYLITVTGKKLTVTCSQNMNHEYMSWYRQDPGLGLRQIYYSMNVEVTDKGDVPEGYKVSRKEKRNFPLILESPSPNQTSLYFCASSLWAGNPSGANVLTFGAGSRLTVL.